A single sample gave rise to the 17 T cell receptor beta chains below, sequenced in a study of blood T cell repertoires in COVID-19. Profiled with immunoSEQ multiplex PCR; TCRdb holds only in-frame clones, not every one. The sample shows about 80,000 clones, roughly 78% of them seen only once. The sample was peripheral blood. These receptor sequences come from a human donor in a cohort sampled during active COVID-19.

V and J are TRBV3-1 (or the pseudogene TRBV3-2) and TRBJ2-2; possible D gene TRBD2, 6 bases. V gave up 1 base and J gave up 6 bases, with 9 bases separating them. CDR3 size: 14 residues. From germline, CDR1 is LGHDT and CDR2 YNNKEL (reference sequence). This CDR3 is CASSQAGVAGELFF. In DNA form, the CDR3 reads TGTGCCAGCAGCCAAGCGGGGGTAGCCGGGGAGCTGTTTTTT.

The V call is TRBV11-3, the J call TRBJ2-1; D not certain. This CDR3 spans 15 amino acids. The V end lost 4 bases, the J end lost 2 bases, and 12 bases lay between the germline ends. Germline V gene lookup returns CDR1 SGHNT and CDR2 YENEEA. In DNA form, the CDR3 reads TGTGCCAGCAGCTCCCCACGAACAACCTACAATGAGCAGTTCTTC. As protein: CASSSPRTTYNEQFF. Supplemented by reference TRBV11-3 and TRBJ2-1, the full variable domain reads EAGVVQSPRYKIIEKKQPVAFWCNPISGHNTLYWYLQNLGQGPELLIRYENEEAVDDSQLPKDRFSAERLKGVDSTLKIQPAELGDSAVYLCASSSPRTTYNEQFFGPGTRLTVL.

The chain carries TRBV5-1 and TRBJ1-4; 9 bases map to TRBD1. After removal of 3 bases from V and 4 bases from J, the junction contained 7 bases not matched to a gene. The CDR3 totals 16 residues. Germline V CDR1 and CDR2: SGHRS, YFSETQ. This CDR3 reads CASSWGLDRGNEKLFF. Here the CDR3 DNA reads TGCGCCAGCAGCTGGGGATTGGACAGGGGTAATGAAAAACTGTTTTTT.

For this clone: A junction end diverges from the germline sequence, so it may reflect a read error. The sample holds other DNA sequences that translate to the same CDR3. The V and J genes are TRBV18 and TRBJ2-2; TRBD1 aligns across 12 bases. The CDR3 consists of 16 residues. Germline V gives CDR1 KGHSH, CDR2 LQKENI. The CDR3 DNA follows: TGTGCCAGCTCAACGGGACAGGGGGCGAACACCGGGGAACTGTTTTTT. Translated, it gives CASSTGQGANTGELFF. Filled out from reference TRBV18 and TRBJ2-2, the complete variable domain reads NAGVMQNPRHLVRRRGQEARLRCSPMKGHSHVYWYRQLPEEGLKFMVYLQKENIIDESGMPKERFSAEFPKEGPSILRIQQVVRGDSAAYFCASSTGQGANTGELFFGEGSRLTVL.

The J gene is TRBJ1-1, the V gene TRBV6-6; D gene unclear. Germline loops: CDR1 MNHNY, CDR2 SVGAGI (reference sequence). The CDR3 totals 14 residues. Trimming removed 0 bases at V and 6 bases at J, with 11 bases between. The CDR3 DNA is TGTGCCAGCAGTTACTCGACTCGGGAGGCTGAAGCTTTCTTT. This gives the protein CASSYSTREAEAFF.

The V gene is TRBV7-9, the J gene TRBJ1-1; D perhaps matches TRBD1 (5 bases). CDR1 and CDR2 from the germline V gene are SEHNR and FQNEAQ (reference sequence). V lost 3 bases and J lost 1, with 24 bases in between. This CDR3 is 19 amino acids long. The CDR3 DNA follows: TGTGCCAGCAGCTTTGTCTCCGGCCAGGGCGTCTTAGGGAACACTGAAGCTTTCTTT. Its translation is CASSFVSGQGVLGNTEAFF.

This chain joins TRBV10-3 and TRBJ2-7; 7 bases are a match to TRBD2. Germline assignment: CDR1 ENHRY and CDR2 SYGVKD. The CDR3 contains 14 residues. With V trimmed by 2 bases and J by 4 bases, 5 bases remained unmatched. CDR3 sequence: CAISERGGEYEQYF. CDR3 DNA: TGTGCCATCAGTGAGCGTGGGGGGGAATACGAGCAGTACTTC.

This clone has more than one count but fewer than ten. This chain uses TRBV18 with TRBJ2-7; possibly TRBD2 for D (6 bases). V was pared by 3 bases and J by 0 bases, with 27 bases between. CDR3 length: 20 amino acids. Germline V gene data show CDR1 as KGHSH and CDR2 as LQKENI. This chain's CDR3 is CASSPYSRPTREAVSYEQYF. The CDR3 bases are TGTGCCAGCTCACCCTACTCTCGACCGACTAGGGAGGCCGTCTCCTACGAGCAGTACTTC.

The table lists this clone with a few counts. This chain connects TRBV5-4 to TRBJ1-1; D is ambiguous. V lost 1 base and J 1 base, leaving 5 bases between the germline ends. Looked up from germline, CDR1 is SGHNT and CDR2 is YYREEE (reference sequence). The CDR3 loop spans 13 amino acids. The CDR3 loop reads CASSLWQNTEAFF. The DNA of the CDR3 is TGTGCCAGCAGCTTGTGGCAGAACACTGAAGCTTTCTTT.

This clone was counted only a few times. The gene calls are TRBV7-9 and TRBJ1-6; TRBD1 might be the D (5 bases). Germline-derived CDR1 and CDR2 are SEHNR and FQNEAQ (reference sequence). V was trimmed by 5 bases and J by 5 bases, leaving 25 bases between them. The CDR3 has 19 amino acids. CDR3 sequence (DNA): TGTGCCAGCAGCACCCAGGGTCTGGGTTGGATGGTCAATAATTCACCCCTCCACTTT. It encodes CASSTQGLGWMVNNSPLHF.

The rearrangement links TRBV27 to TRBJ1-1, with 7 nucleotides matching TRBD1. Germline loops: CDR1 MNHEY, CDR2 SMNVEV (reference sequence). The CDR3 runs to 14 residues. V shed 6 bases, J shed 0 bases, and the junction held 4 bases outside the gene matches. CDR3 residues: CASRGGQLNTEAFF. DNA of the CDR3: TGTGCCAGCAGGGGGGGACAGTTGAACACTGAAGCTTTCTTT.

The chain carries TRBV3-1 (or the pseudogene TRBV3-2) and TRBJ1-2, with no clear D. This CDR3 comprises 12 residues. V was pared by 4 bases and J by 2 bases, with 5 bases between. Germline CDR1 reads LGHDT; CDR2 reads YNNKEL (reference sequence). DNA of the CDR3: TGTGCCAGCAGCCTACTCAACTATGGCTACACCTTC. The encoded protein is CASSLLNYGYTF.

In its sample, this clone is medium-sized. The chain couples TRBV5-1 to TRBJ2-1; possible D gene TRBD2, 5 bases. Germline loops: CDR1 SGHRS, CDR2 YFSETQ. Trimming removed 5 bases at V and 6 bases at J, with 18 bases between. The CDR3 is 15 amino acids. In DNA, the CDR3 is TGCGCCAGCAGTTCACTAAAGGCTAGCCGCAATGAGCAGTTCTTC. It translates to CASSSLKASRNEQFF. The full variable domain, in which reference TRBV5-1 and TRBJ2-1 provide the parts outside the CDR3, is KAGVTQTPRYLIKTRGQQVTLSCSPISGHRSVSWYQQTPGQGLQFLFEYFSETQRNKGNFPGRFSGRQFSNSRSEMNVSTLELGDSALYLCASSSLKASRNEQFFGPGTRLTVL.

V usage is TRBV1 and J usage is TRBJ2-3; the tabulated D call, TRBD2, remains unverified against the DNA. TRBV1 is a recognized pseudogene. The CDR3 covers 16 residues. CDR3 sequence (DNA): TGCACCAGCAGCCAAGAGGAGCGGGGGGGCCAGGATACGCAGTATTTT. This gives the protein CTSSQEERGGQDTQYF.

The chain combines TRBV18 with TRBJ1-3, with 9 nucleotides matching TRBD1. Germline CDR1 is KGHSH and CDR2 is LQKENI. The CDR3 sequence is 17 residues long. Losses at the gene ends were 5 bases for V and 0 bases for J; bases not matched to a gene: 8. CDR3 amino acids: CASSTGDRASSGNTIYF. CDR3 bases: TGTGCCAGCTCAACCGGGGACAGGGCGAGCTCTGGAAACACCATATATTTT.

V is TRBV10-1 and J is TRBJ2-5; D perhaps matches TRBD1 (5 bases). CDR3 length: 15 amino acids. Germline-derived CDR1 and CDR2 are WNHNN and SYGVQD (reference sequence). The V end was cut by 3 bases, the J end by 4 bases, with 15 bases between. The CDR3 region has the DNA TGCGCCAGCAGTGATGGCTGGGGCAGGCGAGAGACCCAGTACTTC. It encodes CASSDGWGRRETQYF.

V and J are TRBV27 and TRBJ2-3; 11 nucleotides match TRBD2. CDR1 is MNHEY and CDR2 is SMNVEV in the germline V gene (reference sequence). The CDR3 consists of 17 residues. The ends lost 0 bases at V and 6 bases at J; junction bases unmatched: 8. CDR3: CASSLSTGLAGVDTQYF. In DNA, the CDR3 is TGTGCCAGCAGTTTATCGACCGGACTAGCGGGCGTGGATACGCAGTATTTT.